The present T cell receptor beta chain was sequenced within a study of radiation and T cells in renal cell carcinoma. Described time point: blood 2 weeks post-SBRT. Treatment given: 15 Gy SBRT to primary tumor, nephrectomy 4 weeks later. Serial blood draws occurred at baseline and 2 and 4 weeks post-SBRT. TCRdb's table, derived via immunoSEQ multiplex PCR, lists solely in-frame clones and lacks some. The sample includes 100,000 to 150,000 clones, 81% of them seen just once. Study results and limitations: Top tumor clonotypes rose in blood 2 weeks post-radiation, then contracted.

Germline CDR1 is GTSNPN and CDR2 is SVGIG (reference sequence). CDR3 length equals 13 residues. V lost 2 bases to trimming and J lost 5 bases; unmatched junction nucleotides: 4. Concerning this clone itself: Its specificity is not known.

This receptor was obtained from a man aged 50 to 60 with renal cell carcinoma. The rearrangement links TRBV30 to TRBJ1-2, with 8 bases fitting TRBD1. The specimen was blood, collected from a patient whose treatment included radiotherapy and nephrectomy. The CDR3 sequence: CAWSRRTGYGYTF. DNA of the CDR3: TGTGCCTGGAGTCGCCGGACAGGGTATGGCTACACCTTC. The complete variable domain, with remaining parts taken from reference TRBV30 and TRBJ1-2, reads SQTIHQWPATLVQPVGSPLSLECTVEGTSNPNLYWYRQAAGRGLQLLFYSVGIGQISSEVPQNLSASRPQDRQFILSSKKLLLSDSGFYLCAWSRRTGYGYTFGSGTRLTVV.